The T cell receptor (beta chain) described here comes from a study of OX40 agonist ivuxolimab in advanced cancers. Study-level results: The study found among the lowest clonal expansion in partial responders at 0.1-3.0 mg/kg.

The V segment lost 1 base and the J segment 5 bases; nucleotides outside the gene matches: 8. CDR1 and CDR2 from the germline V gene are SEHNR and FQNEAQ (reference sequence). CDR3 size: 16 residues. Patients were ruled out by autoimmune disease history or systemic immunosuppression. Notes on this clone: Its antigen remains unknown.

Produced via immunoSEQ multiplex PCR; TCRdb's table is partial and in-frame only. The sample yields about 86,000 clones, around nine tenths seen once. V is TRBV7-9 and J is TRBJ2-5, with 9 bases aligning to TRBD1. The sequences come from CD4+ or CD8+ T cells sorted from blood, collected in a trial of the OX40 agonist ivuxolimab. The sequence was obtained from an adult with an advanced solid tumor such as melanoma, head and neck, liver or kidney cancer. The CDR3 sequence: CASSLGGQGIAETQYF. The CDR3 DNA sequence: TGTGCCAGCAGCTTAGGGGGACAGGGAATCGCCGAGACCCAGTACTTC.